This TCR beta chain was found in a study of OX40 agonist ivuxolimab in advanced cancers. This CDR3 has 18 amino acids. The trim removed 3 bases at V and 5 bases at J, leaving 10 bases unmatched. Germline CDR1 is SGHVS and CDR2 is FNYEAQ. Some clones are missing from TCRdb's copy, which holds only in-frame ones; the method was immunoSEQ multiplex PCR. The sample holds 30,000 to 45,000 clones, 82% seen once. This chain links TRBV7-6 with TRBJ2-3; TRBD2 matches at 14 bases. The clonotype was recovered from an adult with an advanced solid tumor such as melanoma, head and neck, liver or kidney cancer. The sequences come from CD4+ or CD8+ T cells sorted from blood, collected in a trial of the OX40 agonist ivuxolimab. This CDR3 is CASSFTPGTSGGRDTQYF. Written as DNA, the CDR3 is TGTGCCAGCAGCTTCACACCAGGGACTAGCGGGGGTAGAGATACGCAGTATTTT. Full variable domain (outside the CDR3, taken from reference TRBV7-6 and TRBJ2-3): GAGVSQSPRYKVTKRGQDVALRCDPISGHVSLYWYRQALGQGPEFLTYFNYEAQQDKSGLPNDRFSAERPEGSISTLTIQRTEQRDSAMYRCASSFTPGTSGGRDTQYFGPGTRLTVL.